The 18 T cell receptor beta chains below come from one sample, sequenced in a study of cytomegalovirus exposure and HLA in healthy donors. PCR amplification relied on 60 Vbeta primers (plus 13 Jbeta primers). Generated by immunoSEQ multiplex PCR, the TCRdb table keeps only in-frame clones and is missing some. The sample shows roughly 150,000 clones, 80% to 90% of them seen only once. Source material: PBMCs. The receptor source for this set is a woman aged 18-29 years in good health and CMV-seronegative.

This clone has only a few counts. V usage is TRBV5-1 and J usage is TRBJ1-2; D is possibly TRBD1 (5 bases). This CDR3 is built from 13 residues. V lost 0 bases and J lost 2, with 5 bases in between. The germline V gene encodes CDR1 SGHRS and CDR2 YFSETQ. In DNA form, the CDR3 reads TGCGCCAGCAGCTTGGGGACAAACTATGGCTACACCTTC. Its translation is CASSLGTNYGYTF.

The chain employs TRBV7-3 and TRBJ2-1, with D tentatively TRBD2 (5 bases). Germline V lookup: CDR1 SGHTA, CDR2 FQGTGA. Deletions cut 6 bases from V and 7 bases from J, with 19 bases between. The CDR3 is made up of 15 amino acids. DNA of the CDR3: TGTGCCAGCAGTACCGAGGGCTCCTCCTTTAATGAGCAGTTCTTC. Translated, it gives CASSTEGSSFNEQFF. The whole variable domain, remainder taken from reference TRBV7-3 and TRBJ2-1, is GAGVSQTPSNKVTEKGKYVELRCDPISGHTALYWYRQSLGQGPEFLIYFQGTGAADDSGLPNDRFFAVRPEGSVSTLKIQRTERGDSAVYLCASSTEGSSFNEQFFGPGTRLTVL.

The table lists this clone with a count of one. The J gene is TRBJ2-7, the V gene TRBV2; 10 positions match TRBD1. The V gene's germline CDR1 is SNHLY and CDR2 FYNNEI. The CDR3 runs 15 residues. The V gene end was trimmed by 1 base and the J gene end by 4 bases; junction bases not matched to a gene: 4. For the CDR3, the DNA is TGTGCCAGCAGTGAAGGGACAGGGGGGTATTACGAGCAGTACTTC. Encoded protein: CASSEGTGGYYEQYF.

The chain is built from TRBV4-1 and TRBJ2-4; 7 bases are shared with TRBD1. V was clipped by 4 bases and J by 2 bases; unmatched bases: 11. Germline CDR1 is MGHRA and CDR2 is YSYEKL. CDR3 length: 17 amino acids. CDR3 sequence (DNA): TGCGCCAGCAGCCCTACAGGGGCAGGGGTGACCAAAAACATTCAGTACTTC. As protein: CASSPTGAGVTKNIQYF.

The chain carries TRBV10-2 and TRBJ1-5; 7 bases map to TRBD1. The germline V gene encodes CDR1 WSHSY and CDR2 SAAADI. This CDR3 is built from 13 residues. With V trimmed by 3 bases and J by 6 bases, 2 bases remained unmatched. CDR3 region: CASSDRGIQPQHF. The CDR3 nucleotides are TGCGCCAGCAGTGACAGGGGGATTCAGCCCCAGCATTTT.

V is TRBV5-1 and J is TRBJ2-1, with D possibly matching TRBD2 (6 bases). Germline V CDR1 and CDR2: SGHRS, YFSETQ. V lost 2 bases and J 1 base, leaving 10 bases between the germline ends. This CDR3 has 15 residues. Here the CDR3 DNA reads TGCGCCAGCAGCTTTACCGGGACTTCCTACAATGAGCAGTTCTTC. Residues: CASSFTGTSYNEQFF.

This clone was detected only once. The genes are TRBV5-1 and TRBJ1-1, with D perhaps matching TRBD1 (5 bases). The length of the CDR3 is 13 residues. The V gene lost 4 bases and the J gene lost 1 base, with 8 bases spanning the gap. Germline-derived CDR1 and CDR2 are SGHRS and YFSETQ. The CDR3 sequence: CASSRTGNTEAFF. In nucleotides, the CDR3 is TGCGCCAGCAGCAGAACAGGGAACACTGAAGCTTTCTTT.

The rearrangement uses TRBV19 and TRBJ2-7; 8 bases fit TRBD2. There are 13 residues in the CDR3. With V trimmed by 3 bases and J by 6 bases, 4 bases remained unmatched. Germline CDR1 reads LNHDA; CDR2 reads SQIVND (reference sequence). The DNA for the CDR3 is TGTGCCAGTAGTATCGGGAGGGCCCGCGAGCAGTACTTC. Residues: CASSIGRAREQYF.

The chain couples TRBV19 to TRBJ2-1; 7 bases map to TRBD2. The CDR3 is 14 amino acids. V lost 3 bases to trimming and J lost 6 bases; unmatched junction nucleotides: 5. Germline V lookup: CDR1 LNHDA, CDR2 SQIVND (reference sequence). CDR3 coding DNA: TGTGCCAGTAGTATCCTAGCGGCTAGCAATGAGCAGTTCTTC. It translates to CASSILAASNEQFF.

The chain carries TRBV25-1 and TRBJ1-6; D might be TRBD1 (5 bases). Trimming stripped 4 bases from V and 0 bases from J, with 13 bases between. The CDR3 has 17 residues. Germline CDR1 is MGHDK and CDR2 is SYGVNS. CDR3 region: CASSGGGRSSYNSPLHF. CDR3 bases: TGTGCCAGCAGTGGGGGGGGTCGAAGCTCCTATAATTCACCCCTCCACTTT.

This clone was detected once. The rearrangement uses TRBV5-4 and TRBJ2-7; D may be TRBD2 (7 bases). CDR3 length equals 15 residues. Looked up from germline, CDR1 is SGHNT and CDR2 is YYREEE (reference sequence). Trimming pared 1 base from V and 7 bases from J, leaving 18 bases between. The CDR3 sequence is CASSLLTGGSREQYF. CDR3 DNA sequence: TGTGCCAGCAGCTTGTTAACGGGGGGCTCGCGGGAGCAGTACTTC.

This sequence joins TRBV2 and TRBJ2-2, with D possibly being TRBD2 (7 bases). Trimming stripped 0 bases from V and 5 bases from J, with 16 bases between. The V gene's germline CDR1 is SNHLY and CDR2 FYNNEI. CDR3 length: 17 residues. Here the CDR3 reads CASSEAAGARGTGELFF. For the CDR3, the DNA is TGTGCCAGCAGTGAAGCCGCGGGGGCACGTGGGACCGGGGAGCTGTTTTTT.

The chain combines TRBV4-2 with TRBJ2-2; D gene unclear. This CDR3 contains 15 residues. The germline V gene has CDR1 LGHNA and CDR2 YNFKEQ. V lost 0 bases and J lost 3, with 8 bases in between. This CDR3 reads CASSQDGHDTGELFF. The CDR3 DNA reads as TGTGCCAGCAGCCAAGATGGGCACGACACCGGGGAGCTGTTTTTT.

This sequence joins TRBV4-1 and TRBJ1-2, with D uncertain. The V end was cut by 4 bases, the J end by 5 bases, with 11 bases between. This CDR3 comprises 13 residues. Looked up from germline, CDR1 is MGHRA and CDR2 is YSYEKL. The CDR3 DNA sequence: TGCGCCAGCAGCCCCCTTGGAGGGTATGGCTACACCTTC. Translated: CASSPLGGYGYTF.

The V and J genes are TRBV2 and TRBJ2-3, with TRBD1 as a possible D gene (6 bases). CDR1 is SNHLY and CDR2 is FYNNEI in the germline V gene. Trimming stripped 0 bases from V and 3 bases from J, with 10 bases between. The CDR3 contains 15 residues. For the CDR3, the DNA is TGTGCCAGCAGTGAAGCGGTCAGGGGAACAGATACGCAGTATTTT. This translates into CASSEAVRGTDTQYF.

This rearrangement joins TRBV5-8 to TRBJ1-6, with TRBD1 identical over 8 bases. J lost 0 bases, V lost 4 bases, and 9 bases had no gene match. In germline, CDR1 is SGHTS, CDR2 YDEGEE. The CDR3 consists of 18 residues. The CDR3: CASSPGQGSSSYNSPLHF. As DNA, the CDR3 is TGTGCCAGCAGCCCCGGACAGGGTTCGAGCTCCTATAATTCACCCCTCCACTTT.

This clone was seen a single time. The chain joins TRBV2 to TRBJ2-4; TRBD1 matches 8 bases. The J segment lost 0 bases and the V segment lost 5 bases, leaving 6 bases of the junction unmatched. This CDR3 is 16 amino acids long. Germline lookup yields CDR1 SNHLY and CDR2 FYNNEI. The CDR3 is CASSPDRGLAKNIQYF. The CDR3 nucleotides are TGTGCCAGCAGTCCAGACAGGGGTCTAGCCAAAAACATTCAGTACTTC.

This clone was detected only a few times. The chain recombines TRBV19 with TRBJ1-4; a possible D gene is TRBD1 (6 bases). V was pared by 4 bases and J by 7 bases, with 16 bases between. This CDR3 region has 15 residues. CDR1 is LNHDA, CDR2 SQIVND, per germline (reference sequence). CDR3 nucleotide sequence: TGTGCCAGTAGTAGACAGGAGCCCCTTCGTGAAAAACTGTTTTTT. The encoded protein is CASSRQEPLREKLFF.